The 2 T cell receptor beta chains listed next were all sequenced from one sample in a study of blood T cell repertoires in COVID-19. TCRdb's copy holds only in-frame clones and misses some; the assay was immunoSEQ multiplex PCR. This table holds around 700,000 clones, over 80% found once. Sequencing input: peripheral blood. Receptors were obtained from a young woman with acute or convalescent COVID-19.

This chain uses TRBV7-3 with TRBJ1-2; D might be TRBD1 (5 bases). CDR3 size: 14 residues. CDR1 and CDR2 from the germline V gene are SGHTA and FQGTGA. The germline V and J ends were trimmed by 5 bases and 5 bases, with 15 bases remaining between them. The CDR3 reads CASSPRAGGYGYTF. For the CDR3, the DNA is TGTGCCAGCAGCCCCAGGGCGGGGGGATATGGCTACACCTTC.

The rearrangement links TRBV6-2 or TRBV6-3 to TRBJ1-1, with 9 bases lining up with TRBD1. From germline, CDR1 is MNHEY and CDR2 SVGEGT. Losses at the gene ends were 6 bases for V and 2 bases for J; bases not matched to a gene: 7. The CDR3 is made up of 15 amino acids. The CDR3 reads CASSSTGGFNTEAFF. DNA of the CDR3: TGTGCCAGCAGCTCGACAGGGGGGTTTAACACTGAAGCTTTCTTT.